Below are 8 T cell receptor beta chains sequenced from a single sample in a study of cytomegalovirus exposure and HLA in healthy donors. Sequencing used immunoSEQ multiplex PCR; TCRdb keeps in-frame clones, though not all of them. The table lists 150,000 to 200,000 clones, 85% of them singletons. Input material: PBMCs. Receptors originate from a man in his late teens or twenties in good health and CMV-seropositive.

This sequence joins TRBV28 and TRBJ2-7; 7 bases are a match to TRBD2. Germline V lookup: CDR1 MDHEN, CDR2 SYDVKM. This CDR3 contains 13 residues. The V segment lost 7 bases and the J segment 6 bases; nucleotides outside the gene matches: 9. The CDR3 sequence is CASNDAGAGEQYF. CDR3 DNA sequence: TGTGCCAGCAATGACGCGGGAGCAGGCGAGCAGTACTTC. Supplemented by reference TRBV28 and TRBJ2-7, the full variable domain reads DVKVTQSSRYLVKRTGEKVFLECVQDMDHENMFWYRQDPGLGLRLIYFSYDVKMKEKGDIPEGYSVSREKKERFSLILESASTNQTSMYLCASNDAGAGEQYFGPGTRLTVT.

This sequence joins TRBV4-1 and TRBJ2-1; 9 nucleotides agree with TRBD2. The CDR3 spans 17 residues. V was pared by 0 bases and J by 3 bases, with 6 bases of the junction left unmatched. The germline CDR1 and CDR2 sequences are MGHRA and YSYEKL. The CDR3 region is CASSQDQAGGRYNEQFF. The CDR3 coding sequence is TGCGCCAGCAGCCAAGATCAAGCGGGGGGACGCTACAATGAGCAGTTCTTC.

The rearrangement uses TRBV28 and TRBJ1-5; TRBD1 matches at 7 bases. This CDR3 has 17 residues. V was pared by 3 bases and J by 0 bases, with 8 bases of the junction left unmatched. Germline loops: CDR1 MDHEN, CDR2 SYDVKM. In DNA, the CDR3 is TGTGCCAGCAGTTTGGCAACCGACAGGGATAGCAATCAGCCCCAGCATTTT. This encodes CASSLATDRDSNQPQHF.

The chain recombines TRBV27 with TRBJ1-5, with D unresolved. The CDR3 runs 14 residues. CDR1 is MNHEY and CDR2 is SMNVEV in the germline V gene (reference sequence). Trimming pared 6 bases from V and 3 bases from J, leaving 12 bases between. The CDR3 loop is CASSLNSPNQPQHF. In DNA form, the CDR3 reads TGTGCCAGCAGCCTGAACAGTCCCAATCAGCCCCAGCATTTT.

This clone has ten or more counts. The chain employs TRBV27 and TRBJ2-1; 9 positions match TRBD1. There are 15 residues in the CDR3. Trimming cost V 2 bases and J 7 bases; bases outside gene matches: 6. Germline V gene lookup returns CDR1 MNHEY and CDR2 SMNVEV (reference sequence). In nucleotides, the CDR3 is TGTGCCAGCAGTTTAATGCCGGGACAGGGAAATGAGCAGTTCTTC. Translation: CASSLMPGQGNEQFF.

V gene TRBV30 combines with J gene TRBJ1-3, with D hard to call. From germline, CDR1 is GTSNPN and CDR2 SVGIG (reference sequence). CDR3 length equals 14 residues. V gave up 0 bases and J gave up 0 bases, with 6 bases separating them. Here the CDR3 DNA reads TGTGCCTGGAGTGTAGGCGGCTCTGGAAACACCATATATTTT. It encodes CAWSVGGSGNTIYF.

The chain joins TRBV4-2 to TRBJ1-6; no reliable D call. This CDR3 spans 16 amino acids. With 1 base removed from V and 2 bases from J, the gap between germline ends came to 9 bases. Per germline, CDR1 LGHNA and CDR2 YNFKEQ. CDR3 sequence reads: CASSQGRGTYNSPLHF. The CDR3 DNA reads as TGTGCCAGCAGCCAAGGTCGAGGGACCTATAATTCACCCCTCCACTTT.

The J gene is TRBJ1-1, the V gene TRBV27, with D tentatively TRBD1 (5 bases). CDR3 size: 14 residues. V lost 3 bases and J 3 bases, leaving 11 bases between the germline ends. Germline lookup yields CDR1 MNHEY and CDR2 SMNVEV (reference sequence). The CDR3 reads CASSFYQGYTEAFF. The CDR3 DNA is TGTGCCAGCAGTTTCTATCAGGGATACACTGAAGCTTTCTTT.